This entry features one T cell receptor beta chain sequence. This sample is drawn from a study of blood T cell repertoires in COVID-19. Across the whole study: Sites across the United States, Italy and Spain contributed samples from acute and convalescent COVID-19. PBMCs, B-cell-depleted T cells, or T cells were the source of the cDNA or gDNA that made up the material.

Trimming removed 2 bases from V and 7 bases from J, with 17 bases in between. The germline CDR1 and CDR2 sequences are SGHDN and FVKESK. CDR3 length equals 15 residues. Original processing notes: From reference gene primer amplification, estimates of nucleated cell counts were derived. The protocol was immunoSEQ multiplex PCR, while the TCRdb copy is restricted to in-frame clones and leaves out a portion. D and trimming were read from the DNA, whereas the V and J calls and clone size are those reported in that table. The data hold roughly 60,000 clones, with over 70% observed a single time. The chain recombines TRBV14 with TRBJ1-2, with D possibly matching TRBD1 (6 bases). The clonotype originates from a human donor in a cohort sampled during active COVID-19. Sequencing was carried out using peripheral blood. This CDR3 is CASSQRYRASGGYTF. Here the CDR3 DNA reads TGTGCCAGCAGCCAAAGATACAGGGCCTCGGGTGGCTACACCTTC.